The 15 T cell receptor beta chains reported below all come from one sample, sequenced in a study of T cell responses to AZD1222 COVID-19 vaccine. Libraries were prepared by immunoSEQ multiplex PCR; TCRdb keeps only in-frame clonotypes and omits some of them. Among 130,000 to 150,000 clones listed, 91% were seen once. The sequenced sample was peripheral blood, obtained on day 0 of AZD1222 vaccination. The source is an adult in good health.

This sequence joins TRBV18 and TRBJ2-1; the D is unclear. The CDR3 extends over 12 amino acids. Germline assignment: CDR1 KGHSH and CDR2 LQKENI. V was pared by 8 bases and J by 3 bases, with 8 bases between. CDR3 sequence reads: CASRGFYNEQFF. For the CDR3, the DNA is TGTGCCAGCCGCGGATTCTACAATGAGCAGTTCTTC.

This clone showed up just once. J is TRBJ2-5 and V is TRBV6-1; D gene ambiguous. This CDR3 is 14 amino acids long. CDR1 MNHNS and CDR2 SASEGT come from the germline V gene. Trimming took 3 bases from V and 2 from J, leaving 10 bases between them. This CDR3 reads CASSEDPSQETQYF. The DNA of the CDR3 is TGTGCCAGCAGTGAGGACCCAAGTCAAGAGACCCAGTACTTC.

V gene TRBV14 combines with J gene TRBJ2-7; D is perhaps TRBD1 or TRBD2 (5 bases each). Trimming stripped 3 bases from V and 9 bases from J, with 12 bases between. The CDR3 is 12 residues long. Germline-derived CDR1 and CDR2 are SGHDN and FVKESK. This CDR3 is CASSQGPRVQYF. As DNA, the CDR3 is TGTGCCAGCAGCCAGGGGCCGAGGGTGCAGTACTTC. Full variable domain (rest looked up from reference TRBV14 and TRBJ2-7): EAGVTQFPSHSVIEKGQTVTLRCDPISGHDNLYWYRRVMGKEIKFLLHFVKESKQDESGMPNNRFLAERTGGTYSTLKVQPAELEDSGVYFCASSQGPRVQYFGPGTRLTVT.

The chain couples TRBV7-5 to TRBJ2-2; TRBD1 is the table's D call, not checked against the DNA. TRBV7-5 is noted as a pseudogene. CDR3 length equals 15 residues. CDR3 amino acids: CARSPGTANTGELFF. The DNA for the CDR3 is TGTGCCAGAAGCCCTGGGACAGCGAACACCGGGGAGCTGTTTTTT.

The CDR3: CATGALERNTQYF. CDR3 bases: TGTGCCACCGGGGCTTTGGAGCGGAATACGCAGTATTTT. The chain employs TRBV9 and TRBJ2-3, with D perhaps TRBD1 or TRBD2 (5 bases each). Deletions cut 9 bases from V and 7 bases from J, with 18 bases between. Germline lookup yields CDR1 SGDLS and CDR2 YYNGEE. The CDR3 covers 13 residues.

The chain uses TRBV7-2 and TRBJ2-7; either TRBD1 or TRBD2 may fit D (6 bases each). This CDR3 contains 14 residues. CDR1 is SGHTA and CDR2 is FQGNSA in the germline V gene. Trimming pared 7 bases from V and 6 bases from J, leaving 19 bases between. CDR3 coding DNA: TGTGCCAGCACCGCGGGAACAGGGTTCTCCGAGCAGTACTTC. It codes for CASTAGTGFSEQYF.

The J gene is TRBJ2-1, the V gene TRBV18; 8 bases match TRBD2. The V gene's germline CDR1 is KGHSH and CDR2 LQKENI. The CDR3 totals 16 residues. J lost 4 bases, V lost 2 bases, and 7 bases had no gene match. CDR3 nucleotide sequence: TGTGCCAGCTCACCAGCGGGGGGATATGCTTACAATGAGCAGTTCTTC. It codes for CASSPAGGYAYNEQFF.

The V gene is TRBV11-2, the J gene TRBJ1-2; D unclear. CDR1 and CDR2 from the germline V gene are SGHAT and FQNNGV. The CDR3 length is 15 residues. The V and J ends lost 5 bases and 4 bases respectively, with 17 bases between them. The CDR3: CASSPKPNAGYGYTF. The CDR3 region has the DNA TGTGCCAGCAGCCCAAAACCCAATGCGGGCTATGGCTACACCTTC. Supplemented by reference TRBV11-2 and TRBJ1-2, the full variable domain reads EAGVAQSPRYKIIEKRQSVAFWCNPISGHATLYWYQQILGQGPKLLIQFQNNGVVDDSQLPKDRFSAERLKGVDSTLKIQPAKLEDSAVYLCASSPKPNAGYGYTFGSGTRLTVV.

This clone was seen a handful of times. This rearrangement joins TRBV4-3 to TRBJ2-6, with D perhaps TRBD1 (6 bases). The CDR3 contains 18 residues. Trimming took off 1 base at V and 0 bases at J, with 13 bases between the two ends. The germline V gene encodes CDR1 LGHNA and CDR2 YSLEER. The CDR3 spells CASSQVGPGDSGANVLTF. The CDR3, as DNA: TGCGCCAGCAGCCAAGTTGGCCCAGGGGACTCTGGGGCCAACGTCCTGACTTTC.

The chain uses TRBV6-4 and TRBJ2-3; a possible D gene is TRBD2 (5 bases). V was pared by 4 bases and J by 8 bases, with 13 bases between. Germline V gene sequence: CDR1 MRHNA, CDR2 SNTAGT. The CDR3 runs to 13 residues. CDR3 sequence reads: CASSALGEGTQYF. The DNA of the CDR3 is TGTGCCAGCAGTGCTCTCGGGGAAGGTACGCAGTATTTT.

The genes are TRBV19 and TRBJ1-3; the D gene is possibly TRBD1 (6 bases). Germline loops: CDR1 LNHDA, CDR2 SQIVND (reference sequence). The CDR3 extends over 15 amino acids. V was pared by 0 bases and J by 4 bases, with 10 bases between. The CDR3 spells CASSIDQGGGNTIYF. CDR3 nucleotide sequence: TGTGCCAGTAGTATAGATCAAGGGGGAGGAAACACCATATATTTT.

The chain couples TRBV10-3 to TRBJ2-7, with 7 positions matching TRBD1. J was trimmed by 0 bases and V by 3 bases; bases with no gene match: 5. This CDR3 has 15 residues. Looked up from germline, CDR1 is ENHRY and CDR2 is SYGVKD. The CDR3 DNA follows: TGTGCCATCAGTGACGGGACAGCGAGCTCCTACGAGCAGTACTTC. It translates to CAISDGTASSYEQYF.

CDR3 in DNA: TGTGCCAGCAGCCTAAGACAGGGTCAAGGATCACCCCTCCACTTT. Protein product: CASSLRQGQGSPLHF. The rearrangement uses TRBV3-1 (or the pseudogene TRBV3-2) and TRBJ1-6, with 7 bases matching TRBD1. V lost 4 bases and J lost 10; bases outside the gene matches: 10. This CDR3 has 15 amino acids. Germline values: CDR1 LGHDT, CDR2 YNNKEL (reference sequence).

Written as DNA, the CDR3 is TGTGCCAGCAGTTACCCTCAGGGATCCGAGCAGTACTTC. The encoded protein is CASSYPQGSEQYF. The genes are TRBV6-2 or TRBV6-3 and TRBJ2-7; TRBD1 might be the D (5 bases). This CDR3 is 13 amino acids long. The V end lost 2 bases, the J end lost 6 bases, and 11 bases lay between the germline ends. Germline V gene sequence: CDR1 MNHEY, CDR2 SVGEGT.

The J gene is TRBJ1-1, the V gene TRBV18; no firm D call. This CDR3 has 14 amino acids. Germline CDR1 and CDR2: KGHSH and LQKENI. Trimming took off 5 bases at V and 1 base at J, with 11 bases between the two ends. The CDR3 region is CASSGMAANTEAFF. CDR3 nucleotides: TGTGCCAGCTCAGGGATGGCCGCGAACACTGAAGCTTTCTTT.